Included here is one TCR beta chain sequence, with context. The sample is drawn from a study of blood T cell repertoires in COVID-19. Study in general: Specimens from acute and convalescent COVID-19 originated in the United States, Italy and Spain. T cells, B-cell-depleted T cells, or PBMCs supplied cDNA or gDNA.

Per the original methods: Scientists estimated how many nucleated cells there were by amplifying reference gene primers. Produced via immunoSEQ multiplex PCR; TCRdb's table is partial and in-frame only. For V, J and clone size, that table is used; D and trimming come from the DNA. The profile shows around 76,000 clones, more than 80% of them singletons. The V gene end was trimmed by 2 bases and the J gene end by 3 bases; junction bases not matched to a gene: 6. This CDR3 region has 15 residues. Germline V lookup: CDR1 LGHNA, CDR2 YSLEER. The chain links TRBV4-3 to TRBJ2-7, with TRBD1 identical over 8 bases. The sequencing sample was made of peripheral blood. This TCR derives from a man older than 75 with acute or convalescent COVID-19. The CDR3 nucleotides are TGCGCCAGCAGCCAACGTCTCGGACAGGGCTACGAGCAGTACTTC. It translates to CASSQRLGQGYEQYF.